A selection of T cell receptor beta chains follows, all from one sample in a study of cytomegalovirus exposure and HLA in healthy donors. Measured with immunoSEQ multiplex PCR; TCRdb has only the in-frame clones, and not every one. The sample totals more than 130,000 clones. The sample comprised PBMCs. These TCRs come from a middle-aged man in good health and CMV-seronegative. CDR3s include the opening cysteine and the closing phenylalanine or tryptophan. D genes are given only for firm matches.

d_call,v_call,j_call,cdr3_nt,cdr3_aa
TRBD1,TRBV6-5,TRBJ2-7,TGTGCCAGCAGCCGCCTGGGACAGTCCTACGAGCAGTACTTC,CASSRLGQSYEQYF
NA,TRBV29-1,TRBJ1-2,TGCAGCGTTGTGGAGACAGTCTCCTATGGCTACACCTTC,CSVVETVSYGYTF
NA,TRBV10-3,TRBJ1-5,TGTGCCATCAGCGCACCAGGGGTTGGTCAGCCCCAGCATTTT,CAISAPGVGQPQHF
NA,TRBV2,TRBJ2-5,TGTGCCAGCAGTGGGTACAGGGCCCAAGAGACCCAGTACTTC,CASSGYRAQETQYF
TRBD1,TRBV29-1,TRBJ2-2,TGCAGCGTTAGCAGGGGGCGTACCGGGGAGCTGTTTTTT,CSVSRGRTGELFF
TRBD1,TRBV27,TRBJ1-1,TGTGCCAGCAGCCCCGGACAGGGAGGGACTGAAGCTTTCTTT,CASSPGQGGTEAFF
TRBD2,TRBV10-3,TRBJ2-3,TGTGCCATCAGCTTGGGACTAGCGGGGTCCACAGATACGCAGTATTTT,CAISLGLAGSTDTQYF
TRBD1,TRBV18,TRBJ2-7,TGTGCCAGCTCCTCTCCAGGGAGACAGGGGGCACTCGAGCAGTACTTC,CASSSPGRQGALEQYF
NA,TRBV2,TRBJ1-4,TGTGCCAGCAGTAACCGAGGAGGAGCCACTAATGAAAAACTGTTTTTT,CASSNRGGATNEKLFF
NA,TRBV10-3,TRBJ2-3,TGTGCCATCAATACGGGGAGCACAGATACGCAGTATTTT,CAINTGSTDTQYF
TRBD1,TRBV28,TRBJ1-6,TGTGCCAGCAGTTCGGGACAGGGGGGGAATTCACCCCTCCACTTT,CASSSGQGGNSPLHF
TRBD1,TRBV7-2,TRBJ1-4,TGTGCCAGCAGCTTAGTTGCAGGGGGGACTAATGAAAAACTGTTTTTT,CASSLVAGGTNEKLFF
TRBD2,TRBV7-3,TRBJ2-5,TGTGCCAGCAGCCCCGGACTATCGGGGGGGCGGGCCGGAGAGACCCAGTACTTC,CASSPGLSGGRAGETQYF
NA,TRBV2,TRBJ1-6,TGTGCCAGCAAGGAAGGGGTTCAGTCACCCCTCCACTTT,CASKEGVQSPLHF
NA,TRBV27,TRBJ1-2,TGTGCCAGCAGCCCCGGGGGGACCTATGGCTACACCTTC,CASSPGGTYGYTF
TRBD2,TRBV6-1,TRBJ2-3,TGTGCCAGCAGTGACCCTCAGCGGGGGGGAAGCACAGATACGCAGTATTTT,CASSDPQRGGSTDTQYF
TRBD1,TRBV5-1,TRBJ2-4,TGCGCCAGCAGCTTGCAGTACCAGGGGGACATTCAGTACTTC,CASSLQYQGDIQYF
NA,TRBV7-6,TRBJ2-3,TGTGCCAGCAGCCCGAAGATGGCAGGCCAATCTGGCACAGATACGCAGTATTTT,CASSPKMAGQSGTDTQYF
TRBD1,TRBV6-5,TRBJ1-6,TGTGCCAGCAGACCTCAGGGGGATTCACCCCTCCACTTT,CASRPQGDSPLHF
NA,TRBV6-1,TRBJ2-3,TGTGCCAGCAGGGACCCTTTGGGGCGAGATACGCAGTATTTT,CASRDPLGRDTQYF
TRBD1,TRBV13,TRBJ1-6,TGTGCCAGCAGCTACGACAGGGCCAATTCACCCCTCCACTTT,CASSYDRANSPLHF
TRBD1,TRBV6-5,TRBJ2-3,TGTGCCAGCAGTTCTCCGGGACAGGGGACAGATACGCAGTATTTT,CASSSPGQGTDTQYF
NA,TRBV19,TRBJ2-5,TGTGCCAGTAGCCGGACAAGGGAGACCCAGTACTTC,CASSRTRETQYF
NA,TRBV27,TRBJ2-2,TGTGCCAGCATGGTAGTCGACCGCGGGTACACCGGGGAGCTGTTTTTT,CASMVVDRGYTGELFF
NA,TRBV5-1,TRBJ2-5,TGCGCCAGCAGCTTCGGGGGTCAAGAGACCCAGTACTTC,CASSFGGQETQYF
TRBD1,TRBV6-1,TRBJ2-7,TGTGCCAGCAGTGAATTTATACAGGGGGCGGTTTACGAGCAGTACTTC,CASSEFIQGAVYEQYF
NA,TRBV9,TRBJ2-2,TGTGCCAGCAGCGTAACGGGAGAAACCGGGGAGCTGTTTTTT,CASSVTGETGELFF
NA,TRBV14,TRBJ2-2,TGTGCCAGCAGCCAACCGGGGACGAACACCGGGGAGCTGTTTTTT,CASSQPGTNTGELFF
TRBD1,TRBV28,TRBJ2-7,TGTGCCAGCAGTCTTATGGGGGGGACAGGGGGGCGTTATGAGCAGTACTTC,CASSLMGGTGGRYEQYF
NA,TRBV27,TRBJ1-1,TGTGCCAGCAGTCCCCATGGCAGAAAGAACACTGAAGCTTTCTTT,CASSPHGRKNTEAFF
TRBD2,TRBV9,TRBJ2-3,TGTGCCAGCAGCGTTGGGACTAGCGGGGGTCCCGATACGCAGTATTTT,CASSVGTSGGPDTQYF